This TCR beta chain was recorded in a study of cytomegalovirus exposure and HLA in healthy donors. Study results and caveats: Cytomegalovirus association was assigned to 150 to 200 TCR beta chains. As was reported, the classifier diagnosed cytomegalovirus status with high specificity and sensitivity. According to a later analysis, TCR clusters from the first cohort tended to co-occur in the 100 to 150 validation repertoires.

A note on this clone: The antigen is undetermined.

The validation cohort, a group of 100 to 150 subjects, included the donors and was separate from the approximately 650-subject first cohort. V shed 5 bases and J 5 bases; nucleotides not matched to a gene: 8. The germline V gene encodes CDR1 LGHNT and CDR2 FRNRAP. This CDR3 contains 14 residues. Sequencing was performed with immunoSEQ multiplex PCR; in TCRdb, only in-frame clones are kept and a portion is missing. The repertoire holds around 63,000 clones, with more than 70% as singletons. The receptor's source is a young woman in good health and CMV-seronegative. J is TRBJ2-5 and V is TRBV12-5, with TRBD2 matching 7 bases. Sequencing was done on a sample of PBMCs. The CDR3 loop reads CASGTGLVSETQYF. The CDR3 nucleotides read TGTGCTAGTGGTACCGGACTAGTCTCGGAGACCCAGTACTTC.